The 23 T cell receptor beta chains listed next were all sequenced from one sample in a study of blood T cell repertoires in COVID-19. Sequencing was performed with immunoSEQ multiplex PCR; in TCRdb, only in-frame clones are kept and a portion is missing. The top ten clones hold about 6.3% of a sample with about 190,000 clones, about four fifths of them seen once. The sequencing sample was made of peripheral blood. The receptors originated from a man aged 55 to 70 with acute or convalescent COVID-19.

This rearrangement joins TRBV5-1 to TRBJ2-1; 9 bases agree with TRBD2. Per the germline V gene, CDR1 is SGHRS and CDR2 is YFSETQ. V dropped 4 bases and J dropped 6; count of bases not matched to a gene: 11. CDR3 length equals 16 residues. The CDR3 reads CASSVTGLANVNEQFF. The CDR3 DNA follows: TGCGCCAGCAGCGTAACAGGACTAGCGAACGTCAATGAGCAGTTCTTC.

This clone was seen only once. The chain has TRBV6-5 and TRBJ1-1, with D uncertain. CDR1 MNHEY and CDR2 SVGAGI come from the germline V gene. Trimming shortened V by 6 bases and J by 0 bases, and 11 bases separated the two germline ends. The CDR3 is 14 residues long. CDR3 residues: CASSPRALNTEAFF. CDR3 nucleotide sequence: TGTGCCAGCAGCCCGCGAGCCCTGAACACTGAAGCTTTCTTT.

This clone was seen once. The V gene is TRBV29-1, the J gene TRBJ2-3, with 7 nucleotides matching TRBD2. There are 15 residues in the CDR3. Germline CDR1 is SQVTM and CDR2 is ANQGSEA. V shed 0 bases and J 0 bases; nucleotides not matched to a gene: 3. The CDR3 reads CSVEEPSGSTDTQYF. The CDR3 DNA reads as TGCAGCGTTGAAGAACCTAGCGGAAGCACAGATACGCAGTATTTT.

The V call is TRBV12-3 or TRBV12-4, the J call TRBJ2-3; the D gene is possibly TRBD1 (6 bases). The CDR3 has 13 amino acids. Trimming removed 5 bases from V and 9 bases from J, with 15 bases in between. CDR3 coding DNA: TGTGCCAGCAGTCAGACAACAGGGATAACGCAGTATTTT. Encoded protein: CASSQTTGITQYF.

The chain joins TRBV3-1 (or the pseudogene TRBV3-2) to TRBJ2-1; 10 bases are shared with TRBD2. The V gene's germline CDR1 is LGHDT and CDR2 YNNKEL (reference sequence). J gave up 15 bases and V 2 bases, and 4 bases lay outside the gene matches. The CDR3 is 12 residues long. In DNA, the CDR3 is TGTGCCAGCAGCCAACAAGCGGGGGGGTCGTTCTTC. It is translated as CASSQQAGGSFF.

The chain joins TRBV7-2 to TRBJ2-7; 15 bases map to TRBD2. In germline, CDR1 is SGHTA, CDR2 FQGNSA. This CDR3 comprises 15 residues. Germline trimming cut 5 bases from V and 7 bases from J; bases unmatched to any gene: 6. The CDR3 coding sequence is TGTGCCAGCAGCCCCGGACTAGCGGGGGGGAAAGAGCAGTACTTC. Translation gives CASSPGLAGGKEQYF.

The rearrangement links TRBV3-1 (or the pseudogene TRBV3-2) to TRBJ2-5; D remains ambiguous. V dropped 4 bases and J dropped 1 base, with 4 bases sitting between them. This CDR3 has 12 residues. Germline V gene lookup returns CDR1 LGHDT and CDR2 YNNKEL (reference sequence). The CDR3 DNA reads as TGTGCCAGCAGCCCCTCCCAAGAGACCCAGTACTTC. This encodes CASSPSQETQYF.

The chain links TRBV6-5 to TRBJ2-1; 12 positions match TRBD2. Germline lookup yields CDR1 MNHEY and CDR2 SVGAGI. V trimming: 6 bases; J trimming: 8 bases; junction bases outside the gene matches: 8. The CDR3 length is 15 residues. In DNA form, the CDR3 reads TGTGCCAGCAGACCCGGACTAGCGGGATGGGATGAGCAGTTCTTC. It is translated as CASRPGLAGWDEQFF.

The chain joins TRBV4-1 to TRBJ1-4; TRBD1 is a possible D gene (5 bases). In germline, CDR1 is MGHRA, CDR2 YSYEKL. There are 13 residues in the CDR3. V dropped 0 bases and J dropped 10 bases, with 9 bases sitting between them. CDR3 in DNA: TGCGCCAGCAGCCAAGATCAAAGGGGAAAACTGTTTTTT. It yields the protein CASSQDQRGKLFF.

The chain uses TRBV30 and TRBJ1-5; 7 bases match TRBD1. Unmatched junction bases numbered 7, after V lost 5 bases and J lost 3 bases. The CDR3 runs to 14 residues. Looked up from germline, CDR1 is GTSNPN and CDR2 is SVGIG (reference sequence). This CDR3 is CAWARGQYNQPQHF. In DNA form, the CDR3 reads TGTGCCTGGGCCAGGGGACAGTACAATCAGCCCCAGCATTTT.

The genes are TRBV30 and TRBJ1-5; TRBD1 matches 7 bases. V trimming: 5 bases; J trimming: 3 bases; junction bases outside the gene matches: 10. CDR3 size: 15 residues. From germline, CDR1 is GTSNPN and CDR2 SVGIG (reference sequence). CDR3 loop: CAWAGGQAFNQPQHF. The DNA of the CDR3 is TGTGCCTGGGCAGGGGGTCAGGCTTTCAATCAGCCCCAGCATTTT.

V gene TRBV9 combines with J gene TRBJ2-3; D possibly corresponds to TRBD2 (5 bases). The CDR3 runs 15 residues. Germline-derived CDR1 and CDR2 are SGDLS and YYNGEE. Trimming stripped 1 base from V and 2 bases from J, with 11 bases between. In nucleotides, the CDR3 is TGTGCCAGCAGCGTAACGAGCGGCTACACAGATACGCAGTATTTT. Translation gives CASSVTSGYTDTQYF.

This clone was picked up one time. The rearrangement links TRBV12-5 to TRBJ1-5; 11 positions agree with TRBD1. The length of the CDR3 is 17 residues. Germline V gene data show CDR1 as LGHNT and CDR2 as FRNRAP. The J segment lost 5 bases and the V segment lost 3 bases, leaving 9 bases of the junction unmatched. CDR3 DNA sequence: TGTGCTAGTGGTTTAATGGGGGACAGGGGGTTGGATCAGCCCCAGCATTTT. This codes for CASGLMGDRGLDQPQHF. The full variable domain, rest sourced from reference TRBV12-5 and TRBJ1-5, is DARVTQTPRHKVTEMGQEVTMRCQPILGHNTVFWYRQTMMQGLELLAYFRNRAPLDDSGMPKDRFSAEMPDATLATLKIQPSEPRDSAVYFCASGLMGDRGLDQPQHFGDGTRLSIL.

This clone was picked up one time. This chain connects TRBV12-3 or TRBV12-4 to TRBJ1-5; 8 bases are a match to TRBD1. V shed 5 bases and J 5 bases; nucleotides not matched to a gene: 2. The CDR3 totals 13 residues. The DNA of the CDR3 is TGTGCCAGCAGTCAGGACAGGGATCAGCCCCAGCATTTT. It codes for CASSQDRDQPQHF.

The chain links TRBV5-6 to TRBJ2-5; maybe TRBD1 (5 bases). This CDR3 is 14 amino acids long. Germline V gene sequence: CDR1 SGHDT, CDR2 YYEEEE. Trimming stripped 4 bases from V and 5 bases from J, with 15 bases between. The CDR3 nucleotides read TGTGCCAGCAGCACGAGAGGACATAAGGAGACCCAGTACTTC. This encodes CASSTRGHKETQYF.

The CDR3: CASSLVRRGMNTEAFF. In nucleotides, the CDR3 is TGTGCCAGCAGCTTAGTACGCCGGGGGATGAACACTGAAGCTTTCTTT. The rearrangement joins TRBV7-3 to TRBJ1-1, with D maybe TRBD1 (5 bases). Germline V gene data show CDR1 as SGHTA and CDR2 as FQGTGA. V was pared by 2 bases and J by 0 bases, with 13 bases between. CDR3 size: 16 residues.

The count of this clone is one. The genes are TRBV27 and TRBJ1-2; D gene ambiguous. The length of the CDR3 is 16 residues. Trimming removed 6 bases from V and 2 bases from J, with 19 bases in between. Germline V gives CDR1 MNHEY, CDR2 SMNVEV (reference sequence). Written as DNA, the CDR3 is TGTGCCAGCAGCGAAGACTATTTTGGAAGGAACTATGGCTACACCTTC. This encodes CASSEDYFGRNYGYTF.

The chain carries TRBV3-1 (or the pseudogene TRBV3-2) and TRBJ2-1; D is uncertain. Trimming removed 0 bases from V and 4 bases from J, with 13 bases in between. This CDR3 is 16 amino acids long. CDR1 and CDR2 from the germline V gene are LGHDT and YNNKEL (reference sequence). DNA of the CDR3: TGTGCCAGCAGCCAAGACCGAGGAGTTGCATACAATGAGCAGTTCTTC. Protein product: CASSQDRGVAYNEQFF.

The rearrangement uses TRBV19 and TRBJ1-3; TRBD1 matches at 9 bases. Germline V gene lookup returns CDR1 LNHDA and CDR2 SQIVND (reference sequence). The CDR3 is 12 residues long. Trimming at V came to 8 bases and at J to 4 bases, leaving 0 bases not matched to a gene. CDR3 residues: CASGTGGNTIYF. In DNA, the CDR3 is TGTGCCAGTGGGACAGGGGGAAACACCATATATTTT.

This clone was counted only a few times. J is TRBJ2-7 and V is TRBV12-3 or TRBV12-4; D is ambiguous. V gave up 6 bases and J gave up 2 bases, with 8 bases separating them. There are 12 residues in the CDR3. The CDR3 bases are TGTGCCAGCAGGGGCCAGGCCTACGAGCAGTACTTC. Protein product: CASRGQAYEQYF.

This chain uses TRBV3-1 (or the pseudogene TRBV3-2) with TRBJ1-1; 9 nucleotides agree with TRBD1. The CDR3 is 17 residues long. J gave up 0 bases and V 1 base, and 6 bases lay outside the gene matches. Germline lookup yields CDR1 LGHDT and CDR2 YNNKEL (reference sequence). Here the CDR3 DNA reads TGTGCCAGCAGCCAAGCCGGGACAGGGAGAATGAACACTGAAGCTTTCTTT. It is translated as CASSQAGTGRMNTEAFF.

There are a few counts of this clone. The chain links TRBV7-3 to TRBJ2-7; weak D call: TRBD2 (5 bases). V was clipped by 0 bases and J by 3 bases, with 12 bases between them. The CDR3 spans 15 residues. Germline V CDR1 and CDR2: SGHTA, FQGTGA. The CDR3 DNA follows: TGTGCCAGCAGCTTAACCCCCGGGATAGGCTACGAGCAGTACTTC. It codes for CASSLTPGIGYEQYF.

The gene calls are TRBV10-1 and TRBJ1-2; 10 bases fit TRBD1. V was pared by 6 bases and J by 1 base, with 14 bases of the junction left unmatched. The CDR3 has 18 amino acids. Germline CDR1 reads WNHNN; CDR2 reads SYGVQD (reference sequence). The CDR3 here is CASRVPGQGPQDNYGYTF. In DNA form, the CDR3 reads TGCGCCAGCAGAGTACCGGGACAGGGGCCCCAAGATAACTATGGCTACACCTTC.